This T cell receptor (beta chain) was recovered during a study of technical replicates of blood from a handful of donors. The data were produced by immunoSEQ multiplex PCR, yet TCRdb's version contains in-frame clones alone and is incomplete. This sample carries approximately 65,000 clones, about 87% of them seen once, and the ten largest clones take 4.5% to 5.5%. Germline lookup yields CDR1 MGHRA and CDR2 YSYEKL. This CDR3 has 16 amino acids. Germline trimming cut 3 bases from V and 1 base from J; bases unmatched to any gene: 4. The J gene is TRBJ2-2, the V gene TRBV4-1, with TRBD1 matching 8 bases. Sample: PBMCs. This clonotype was obtained from a human donor in good health. Some clones in this sample may be carry-over from other donors' samples. The CDR3 here is CASSQQDRENTGELFF. In DNA, the CDR3 is TGCGCCAGCAGCCAGCAGGACAGGGAGAACACCGGGGAGCTGTTTTTT.